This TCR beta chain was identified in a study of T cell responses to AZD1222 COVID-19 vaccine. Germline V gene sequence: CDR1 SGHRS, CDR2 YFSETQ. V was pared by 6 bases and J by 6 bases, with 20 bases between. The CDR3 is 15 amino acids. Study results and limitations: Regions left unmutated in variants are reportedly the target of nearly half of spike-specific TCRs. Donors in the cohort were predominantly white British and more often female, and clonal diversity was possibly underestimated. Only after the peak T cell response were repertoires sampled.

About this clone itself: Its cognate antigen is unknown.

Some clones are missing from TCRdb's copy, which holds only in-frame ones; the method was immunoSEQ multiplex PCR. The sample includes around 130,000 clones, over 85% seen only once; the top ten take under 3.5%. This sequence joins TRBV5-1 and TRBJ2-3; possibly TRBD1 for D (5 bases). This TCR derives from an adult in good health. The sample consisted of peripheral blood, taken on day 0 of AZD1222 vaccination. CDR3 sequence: CASKKVQGASDTQYF. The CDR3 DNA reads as TGCGCCAGCAAAAAGGTCCAGGGTGCGTCTGATACGCAGTATTTT. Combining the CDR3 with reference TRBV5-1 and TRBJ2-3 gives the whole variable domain KAGVTQTPRYLIKTRGQQVTLSCSPISGHRSVSWYQQTPGQGLQFLFEYFSETQRNKGNFPGRFSGRQFSNSRSEMNVSTLELGDSALYLCASKKVQGASDTQYFGPGTRLTVL.